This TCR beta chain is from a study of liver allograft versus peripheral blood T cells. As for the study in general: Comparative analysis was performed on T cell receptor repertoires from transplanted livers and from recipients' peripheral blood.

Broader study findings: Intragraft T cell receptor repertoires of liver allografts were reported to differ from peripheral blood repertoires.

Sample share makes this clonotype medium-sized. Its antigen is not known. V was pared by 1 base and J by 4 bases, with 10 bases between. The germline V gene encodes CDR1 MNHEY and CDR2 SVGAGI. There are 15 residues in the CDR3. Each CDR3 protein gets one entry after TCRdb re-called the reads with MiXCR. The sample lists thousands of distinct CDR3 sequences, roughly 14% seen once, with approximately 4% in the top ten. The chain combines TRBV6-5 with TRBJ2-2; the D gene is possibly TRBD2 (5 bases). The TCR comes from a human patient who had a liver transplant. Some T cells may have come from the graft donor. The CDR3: CASSYLAGSTGELFF. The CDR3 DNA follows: TGTGCCAGCAGTTACTTGGCGGGTAGCACCGGGGAGCTGTTTTTT.